These 10 T cell receptor beta chains were sequenced from one sample in a study of T cell repertoires in ileal Crohn's disease (dated 2019 in TCRdb). Library method: the immunoSEQ multiplex PCR assay. Here the immuneACCESS table is served through TCRdb, limited to in-frame sequences with V and J called. Missing clones are a known gap in these copies; in checked studies unresolved V genes cover under half, and the rest lacks a known reason. This sample has over 3,000 clones in its table, and roughly 78% of those were observed once. In total, the top ten clones hold less than 3.5% of the sample. Per the publication, the time point label means: sorted mucosal CD4 T cells. Before cell sorting, lamina propria lymphocytes were isolated from the surgical specimens using a Ficoll-hypaque gradient. Sequenced sample: CD4+ T cells sorted from the ileum. These receptors were collected from an adult with Crohn's disease.

This chain links TRBV18 with TRBJ2-7, with TRBD1 identical over 12 bases. J gave up 3 bases and V 2 bases, and 2 bases lay outside the gene matches. This CDR3 comprises 15 residues. CDR1 is KGHSH and CDR2 is LQKENI in the germline V gene. The CDR3 nucleotides read TGTGCCAGCTCACCAGGGACAGGGGGCTACTACGAGCAGTACTTC. The encoded protein is CASSPGTGGYYEQYF.

The chain uses TRBV28 and TRBJ1-2, with a possible D match to TRBD1 (6 bases). The CDR3 is made up of 15 amino acids. V lost 1 base and J lost 8, with 17 bases in between. From germline, CDR1 is MDHEN and CDR2 SYDVKM. In nucleotides, the CDR3 is TGTGCCAGCAGTTTATCACTCCCAGGGGAGAGGGGCTACACCTTC. Its protein product is CASSLSLPGERGYTF.

The CDR3 here is CASSISRVSTDTQYF. The DNA of the CDR3 is TGTGCCAGTAGTATTAGCAGGGTCAGCACAGATACGCAGTATTTT. The V call is TRBV19, the J call TRBJ2-3; D perhaps matches TRBD1 (5 bases). V was clipped by 3 bases and J by 0 bases, with 10 bases between them. Germline V gives CDR1 LNHDA, CDR2 SQIVND (reference sequence). This CDR3 has 15 residues.

V usage is TRBV7-2 and J usage is TRBJ2-7; 16 nucleotides agree with TRBD2. The CDR3 totals 15 residues. The germline V gene encodes CDR1 SGHTA and CDR2 FQGNSA. V was pared by 3 bases and J by 6 bases, with 2 bases of the junction left unmatched. The chain's CDR3 is CASSFGTSGGGEQYF. The CDR3 nucleotides read TGTGCCAGCAGCTTTGGGACTAGCGGGGGGGGCGAGCAGTACTTC.

The V gene is TRBV13, the J gene TRBJ2-3, with TRBD2 matching over 9 bases. The V and J ends lost 5 bases and 0 bases, in that order; junction bases with no gene match: 12. The CDR3 is 18 residues long. Germline CDR1 PRHDT, CDR2 FYEKMQ (reference sequence). In DNA form, the CDR3 reads TGTGCCAGCAGCCCATTAGCGGGGGCCCCCGTTAGCACAGATACGCAGTATTTT. This encodes CASSPLAGAPVSTDTQYF.

This chain links TRBV19 with TRBJ1-2, with 8 nucleotides matching TRBD1. With 7 bases clipped from V and 0 bases from J, the junction kept 13 bases outside the gene matches. Germline V gene sequence: CDR1 LNHDA, CDR2 SQIVND (reference sequence). There are 17 residues in the CDR3. The CDR3 DNA reads TGTGCCAGTACGTGGGAGACAGGGGCCGGGGCTAACTATGGCTACACCTTC. Amino acid sequence: CASTWETGAGANYGYTF.

The chain employs TRBV6-5 and TRBJ1-5; possible D gene TRBD1, 6 bases. V lost 4 bases and J lost 5, with 12 bases in between. The V gene's germline CDR1 is MNHEY and CDR2 SVGAGI. This CDR3 region has 14 residues. The CDR3 sequence: CASSSGQSDQPQHF. The CDR3 DNA sequence: TGTGCCAGCAGTTCTGGACAGAGTGATCAGCCCCAGCATTTT.

This chain connects TRBV5-1 to TRBJ2-6; 9 bases line up with TRBD1. The CDR3 runs 18 residues. The germline gives CDR1 SGHRS, CDR2 YFSETQ. V lost 1 base to trimming and J lost 4 bases; unmatched junction nucleotides: 9. This CDR3 is CASSLIYGTGTGANVLTF. CDR3 nucleotides: TGCGCCAGCAGCTTGATCTATGGGACAGGGACCGGGGCCAACGTCCTGACTTTC. The whole variable domain, remainder taken from reference TRBV5-1 and TRBJ2-6, is KAGVTQTPRYLIKTRGQQVTLSCSPISGHRSVSWYQQTPGQGLQFLFEYFSETQRNKGNFPGRFSGRQFSNSRSEMNVSTLELGDSALYLCASSLIYGTGTGANVLTFGAGSRLTVL.

This clone has a handful of counts. This chain connects TRBV19 to TRBJ1-2; 9 bases fit TRBD1. In germline, CDR1 is LNHDA, CDR2 SQIVND (reference sequence). V lost 8 bases, J lost 3 bases, and 1 base stayed unmatched. The CDR3 is 12 residues long. The CDR3 spells CASGDRDYGYTF. For the CDR3, the DNA is TGTGCCAGTGGGGACAGGGACTATGGCTACACCTTC.

This clone has a single count. CDR3 nucleotides: TGTGCCTGGAGACAGGGGAATTCACCCCTCCACTTT. This gives the protein CAWRQGNSPLHF. The chain uses TRBV30 and TRBJ1-6; 7 bases are shared with TRBD1. CDR1 is GTSNPN, CDR2 SVGIG, per germline (reference sequence). The CDR3 length is 12 residues. Trimming at V came to 3 bases and at J to 7 bases, leaving 0 bases not matched to a gene. The entire variable domain, with the rest obtained from reference TRBV30 and TRBJ1-6, is as follows: SQTIHQWPATLVQPVGSPLSLECTVEGTSNPNLYWYRQAAGRGLQLLFYSVGIGQISSEVPQNLSASRPQDRQFILSSKKLLLSDSGFYLCAWRQGNSPLHFGNGTRLTVT.